A single sample is the source of the 11 T cell receptor beta chains below, sequenced in a study of control samples from healthy donors and cancer patients. Assay: immunoSEQ multiplex PCR; the TCRdb copy retains only in-frame clones and omits some. The sample contains about 100,000 clones, around four fifths of which appear only once. Sequenced sample: blood. Source of these receptors: a man aged 30 to 39 in good health.

This chain connects TRBV29-1 to TRBJ1-5; no reliable D call. This CDR3 contains 12 residues. The V gene lost 4 bases and the J gene lost 6 bases, with 10 bases spanning the gap. Germline assignment: CDR1 SQVTM and CDR2 ANQGSEA. The CDR3 spells CSVVGWGQPQHF. Written as DNA, the CDR3 is TGCAGCGTTGTGGGGTGGGGTCAGCCCCAGCATTTT.

The chain joins TRBV12-3 or TRBV12-4 to TRBJ2-1; D not resolved. The CDR3 has 11 amino acids. V was cut by 6 bases and J by 7 bases, with 7 bases left in between. The CDR3: CASSSQNEQFF. The CDR3 nucleotides read TGTGCCAGCAGCTCGCAGAATGAGCAGTTCTTC.

The chain couples TRBV7-8 to TRBJ1-4; D is uncertain. The V and J ends lost 1 base and 4 bases respectively, with 7 bases between them. The germline V gene encodes CDR1 SGHVS and CDR2 FQNEAQ. The CDR3 runs 14 residues. The chain's CDR3 is CASSLGEVNEKLFF. In nucleotides, the CDR3 is TGTGCCAGCAGCTTAGGAGAGGTTAATGAAAAACTGTTTTTT.

Remarks on this clone: An end of the junction differs from the germline gene, which may be a read error. The chain links TRBV7-6 to TRBJ2-1; 7 nucleotides match TRBD2. The germline CDR1 and CDR2 sequences are SGHVS and FNYEAQ. The CDR3 covers 15 residues. In DNA, the CDR3 is TGTGCCAGCAGCTTAGGCAGCCTTGCGGGGGTTGAGCGGTTCTTC. Amino acids: CASSLGSLAGVERFF.

The rearrangement links TRBV6-5 to TRBJ1-6, with no clear D. The CDR3 sequence is 13 residues long. The V end lost 7 bases, the J end lost 8 bases, and 12 bases lay between the germline ends. Looked up from germline, CDR1 is MNHEY and CDR2 is SVGAGI. The CDR3 bases are TGTGCCAGCACCAGAGAGCCAGATTCACCCCTCCACTTT. Protein product: CASTREPDSPLHF.

The genes are TRBV24-1 and TRBJ2-2, with 8 bases lining up with TRBD1. The CDR3 contains 15 residues. V was pared by 3 bases and J by 5 bases, with 4 bases of the junction left unmatched. CDR1 is KGHDR, CDR2 SFDVKD, per germline. Here the CDR3 reads CATSDPWTGTGELFF. The CDR3 DNA is TGTGCCACCAGTGATCCCTGGACAGGGACCGGGGAGCTGTTTTTT.

The gene calls are TRBV12-5 and TRBJ2-2; TRBD1 agrees at 8 bases. This CDR3 comprises 15 residues. The junction had 7 bases not matched to a gene; V was cut back by 7 bases and J by 3 bases. Germline V gene sequence: CDR1 LGHNT, CDR2 FRNRAP. The DNA for the CDR3 is TGTGCTAGTGCCACAGGACAGGGCGACACCGGGGAGCTGTTTTTT. Translated: CASATGQGDTGELFF.

The chain couples TRBV4-1 to TRBJ2-7, with D perhaps given as TRBD1 or TRBD2 (5 bases each). With 3 bases removed from V and 2 bases from J, the gap between germline ends came to 8 bases. The CDR3 has 13 residues. Germline V CDR1 and CDR2: MGHRA, YSYEKL. The CDR3 spells CASSQGTPYEQYF. The CDR3 region has the DNA TGCGCCAGCAGCCAGGGGACCCCCTACGAGCAGTACTTC.

Note on this clone: The germline gene is not matched at one end of the junction; a read error may be the cause. V gene TRBV18 combines with J gene TRBJ2-1, with D possibly TRBD1 on 7 matching bases. The germline V gene has CDR1 KGHSH and CDR2 LQKENI. This CDR3 is built from 18 residues. For the CDR3, the DNA is TGTGCCAGCTCACGGATTGAGTCCGCCGGGACAGCCGATCTGGGGAGGCTCTTC. It is translated as CASSRIESAGTADLGRLF.

V is TRBV7-9 and J is TRBJ2-7, with D maybe TRBD2 (6 bases). Trimming pared 5 bases from V and 7 bases from J, leaving 18 bases between. The CDR3 is 14 amino acids. CDR1 is SEHNR, CDR2 FQNEAQ, per germline (reference sequence). The CDR3 protein is CASSRGLRGEEQYF. CDR3 in DNA: TGTGCCAGCAGCCGGGGACTGAGGGGAGAGGAGCAGTACTTC.

The genes are TRBV7-2 and TRBJ2-1, with D possibly being TRBD2 (6 bases). CDR3 length equals 15 residues. Germline V gene sequence: CDR1 SGHTA, CDR2 FQGNSA. The V end lost 4 bases, the J end lost 1 base, and 11 bases lay between the germline ends. The CDR3 nucleotides read TGTGCCAGCAGCTACCGGGACTCATCCTACAATGAGCAGTTCTTC. Its protein product is CASSYRDSSYNEQFF.